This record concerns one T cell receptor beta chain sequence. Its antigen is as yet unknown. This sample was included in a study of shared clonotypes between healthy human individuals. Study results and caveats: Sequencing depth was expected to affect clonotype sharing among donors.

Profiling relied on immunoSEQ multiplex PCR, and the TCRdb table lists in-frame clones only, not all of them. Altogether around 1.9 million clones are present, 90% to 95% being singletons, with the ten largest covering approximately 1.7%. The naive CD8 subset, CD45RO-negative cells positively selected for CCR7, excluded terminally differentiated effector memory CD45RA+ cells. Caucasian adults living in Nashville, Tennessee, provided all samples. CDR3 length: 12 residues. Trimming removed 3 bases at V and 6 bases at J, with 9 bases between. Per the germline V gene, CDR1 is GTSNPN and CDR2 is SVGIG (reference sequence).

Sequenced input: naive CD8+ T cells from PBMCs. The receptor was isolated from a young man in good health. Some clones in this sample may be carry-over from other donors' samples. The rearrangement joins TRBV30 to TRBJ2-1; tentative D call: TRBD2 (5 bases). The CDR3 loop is CAWRVGGNEQFF. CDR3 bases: TGTGCCTGGAGAGTTGGAGGCAATGAGCAGTTCTTC.